Presented here are 30 T cell receptor beta chains from one specimen sequenced in a study of T cell responses to AZD1222 COVID-19 vaccine. Generated by immunoSEQ multiplex PCR, the TCRdb table keeps only in-frame clones and is missing some. The sample lists approximately 160,000 clones, approximately 90% occurring once. The sequenced sample was peripheral blood, obtained on day 0 of AZD1222 vaccination. The receptors derive from an adult in good health.

The chain is built from TRBV30 and TRBJ1-2; D is uncertain. The CDR3 contains 15 residues. Trimming stripped 2 bases from V and 5 bases from J, with 18 bases between. The V gene's germline CDR1 is GTSNPN and CDR2 SVGIG (reference sequence). The CDR3 loop is CAWSPPERPWYGYTF. The CDR3 DNA reads TGTGCCTGGAGTCCCCCCGAGAGGCCGTGGTATGGCTACACCTTC.

This clone appeared a few times. The gene calls are TRBV6-5 and TRBJ1-2, with 8 bases identical to TRBD1. CDR1 is MNHEY and CDR2 is SVGAGI in the germline V gene. This CDR3 has 15 residues. Unmatched junction bases numbered 12, after V lost 8 bases and J lost 4 bases. CDR3 in amino acids: CASVGTGTRSYGYTF. The CDR3 DNA reads as TGTGCCAGCGTGGGGACAGGTACTCGAAGCTATGGCTACACCTTC.

V gene TRBV5-1 combines with J gene TRBJ1-5, with 7 bases lining up with TRBD1. Germline V gene data show CDR1 as SGHRS and CDR2 as YFSETQ. J was trimmed by 4 bases and V by 0 bases; bases with no gene match: 4. The CDR3 is made up of 15 amino acids. CDR3 coding DNA: TGCGCCAGCAGCTTGGGAGGGACAGAGAATCAGCCCCAGCATTTT. Its translation is CASSLGGTENQPQHF.

V is TRBV12-3 or TRBV12-4 and J is TRBJ2-2; D gene uncertain. V lost 10 bases, J lost 0 bases, and 6 bases lay in between. The CDR3 totals 12 residues. The CDR3 loop reads CATQTNTGELFF. The CDR3 nucleotides read TGTGCCACCCAAACGAACACCGGGGAGCTGTTTTTT.

The rearrangement links TRBV9 to TRBJ2-1, with TRBD2 identical over 12 bases. V gave up 0 bases and J gave up 8 bases; unmatched junction bases: 9. The CDR3 has 17 amino acids. The germline V gene encodes CDR1 SGDLS and CDR2 YYNGEE. The CDR3 DNA sequence: TGTGCCAGCAGCGTAGAAGTGGGACTAGCGGGTCGCGATGAGCAGTTCTTC. Translating it yields CASSVEVGLAGRDEQFF.

This chain connects TRBV5-1 to TRBJ2-3; 7 bases agree with TRBD2. CDR1 SGHRS and CDR2 YFSETQ come from the germline V gene. Losses at the gene ends were 3 bases for V and 2 bases for J; bases not matched to a gene: 6. The CDR3 totals 15 residues. The CDR3 loop reads CASSWRAGNTDTQYF. The CDR3 nucleotides are TGCGCCAGCAGCTGGCGAGCGGGAAACACAGATACGCAGTATTTT. Variable domain in full (rest from reference TRBV5-1 and TRBJ2-3): KAGVTQTPRYLIKTRGQQVTLSCSPISGHRSVSWYQQTPGQGLQFLFEYFSETQRNKGNFPGRFSGRQFSNSRSEMNVSTLELGDSALYLCASSWRAGNTDTQYFGPGTRLTVL.

The V call is TRBV6-1, the J call TRBJ1-5, with D perhaps TRBD1 (6 bases). CDR1 and CDR2 (germline): MNHNS, SASEGT. The CDR3 covers 15 residues. Trimming took 3 bases from V and 0 from J, leaving 9 bases between them. The CDR3 DNA reads TGTGCCAGCAGTGAGACAGGTCCTAGCAATCAGCCCCAGCATTTT. It encodes CASSETGPSNQPQHF.

This clone was recorded only once. V is TRBV6-2 or TRBV6-3 and J is TRBJ1-2; D gene unclear. V lost 0 bases and J lost 3, with 5 bases in between. The CDR3 runs to 13 residues. Germline V lookup: CDR1 MNHEY, CDR2 SVGEGT. Here the CDR3 reads CASSYSEHYGYTF. The CDR3 DNA reads TGTGCCAGCAGTTACTCGGAGCACTATGGCTACACCTTC.

The chain combines TRBV29-1 with TRBJ2-2; no definite D call. CDR1 is SQVTM and CDR2 is ANQGSEA in the germline V gene. This CDR3 comprises 14 residues. CDR3: CIGWVVRNTGELFF. CDR3 nucleotide sequence: TGCATCGGATGGGTGGTTAGAAACACCGGGGAGCTGTTTTTT.

The genes are TRBV19 and TRBJ1-5; 10 nucleotides line up with TRBD1. The CDR3 extends over 14 amino acids. From germline, CDR1 is LNHDA and CDR2 SQIVND (reference sequence). The V and J ends lost 3 bases and 6 bases, in that order; junction bases with no gene match: 2. The CDR3 protein is CASSIRDRGQPQHF. CDR3 bases: TGTGCCAGTAGTATCCGGGACAGGGGTCAGCCCCAGCATTTT. The whole variable domain, remainder taken from reference TRBV19 and TRBJ1-5, is DGGITQSPKYLFRKEGQNVTLSCEQNLNHDAMYWYRQDPGQGLRLIYYSQIVNDFQKGDIAEGYSVSREKKESFPLTVTSAQKNPTAFYLCASSIRDRGQPQHFGDGTRLSIL.

The rearrangement links TRBV6-1 to TRBJ1-2, with D possibly TRBD1 on 5 matching bases. Trimming shortened V by 1 base and J by 8 bases, and 17 bases separated the two germline ends. Germline V CDR1 and CDR2: MNHNS, SASEGT. The length of the CDR3 is 15 residues. The CDR3 coding sequence is TGTGCCAGCAGTGAAGGGGCGGGGGACCGGCCGGGCTACACCTTC. This encodes CASSEGAGDRPGYTF.

Comment on this clone: Other DNA sequences of this sample code for an identical CDR3. The V and J genes are TRBV7-9 and TRBJ1-2; D gene ambiguous. This CDR3 has 12 residues. Deletions cut 1 base from V and 5 bases from J, with 5 bases between. The germline V gene has CDR1 SEHNR and CDR2 FQNEAQ (reference sequence). CDR3 in amino acids: CASSLDSYGYTF. The CDR3 nucleotides read TGTGCCAGCAGCTTAGATAGTTATGGCTACACCTTC.

The chain carries TRBV14 and TRBJ1-2; no definite D call. The CDR3 spans 14 residues. Germline V gene lookup returns CDR1 SGHDN and CDR2 FVKESK. Trimming pared 1 base from V and 8 bases from J, leaving 14 bases between. CDR3 coding DNA: TGTGCCAGCAGCCAAGTCGTCAGTTTGCAAGGCTACACCTTC. This gives the protein CASSQVVSLQGYTF.

This chain connects TRBV7-2 to TRBJ1-1, with 9 nucleotides matching TRBD1. Trimming removed 5 bases from V and 4 bases from J; junction bases left unmatched: 5. The CDR3 runs 14 residues. CDR1 is SGHTA and CDR2 is FQGNSA in the germline V gene. CDR3: CASSLTGGRTEAFF. CDR3 nucleotides: TGTGCCAGCAGCCTCACAGGGGGCCGCACTGAAGCTTTCTTT. The variable domain in full, with the rest retrieved from reference TRBV7-2 and TRBJ1-1, is GAGVSQSPSNKVTEKGKDVELRCDPISGHTALYWYRQSLGQGLEFLIYFQGNSAPDKSGLPSDRFSAERTGGSVSTLTIQRTQQEDSAVYLCASSLTGGRTEAFFGQGTRLTVV.

This chain links TRBV5-6 with TRBJ1-1; 8 bases line up with TRBD1. The CDR3 is 14 residues long. J gave up 4 bases and V 4 bases, and 6 bases lay outside the gene matches. Germline CDR1 reads SGHDT; CDR2 reads YYEEEE. CDR3 bases: TGTGCCAGCAGCCGACAGGGGTTGGGCACTGAAGCTTTCTTT. Its translation is CASSRQGLGTEAFF.

The rearrangement uses TRBV7-8 and TRBJ2-7; D ambiguous. The CDR3 consists of 14 residues. Trimming took 2 bases from V and 0 from J, leaving 8 bases between them. Germline V gene sequence: CDR1 SGHVS, CDR2 FQNEAQ. The CDR3, as DNA: TGTGCCAGCAGCTTACTCCGGAGCTCCTACGAGCAGTACTTC. Encoded protein: CASSLLRSSYEQYF.

This clone appeared a single time. V is TRBV6-1 and J is TRBJ2-5; D may be TRBD1 or TRBD2 (5 bases each). Trimming removed 3 bases from V and 2 bases from J, with 10 bases in between. The CDR3 is 14 amino acids. Germline CDR1 reads MNHNS; CDR2 reads SASEGT. CDR3 loop: CASSEPGRQETQYF. The CDR3 DNA reads as TGTGCCAGCAGTGAGCCGGGACGACAAGAGACCCAGTACTTC.

This chain connects TRBV27 to TRBJ1-2; no clear D gene. Germline V gives CDR1 MNHEY, CDR2 SMNVEV (reference sequence). Trimming removed 1 base at V and 6 bases at J, with 12 bases between. This CDR3 has 14 amino acids. Here the CDR3 reads CASSLFRGDHGYTF. The CDR3 DNA reads as TGTGCCAGCAGTTTATTTCGGGGAGACCATGGCTACACCTTC.

The chain recombines TRBV30 with TRBJ1-2; D is unclear. Between the trimmed V and J ends, which lost 0 bases and 8 bases, there was a span of 7 bases. The germline V gene has CDR1 GTSNPN and CDR2 SVGIG (reference sequence). This CDR3 comprises 11 residues. CDR3 sequence reads: CAWSVISGYTF. The CDR3 nucleotides are TGTGCCTGGAGTGTAATTTCCGGCTACACCTTC.

J is TRBJ2-7 and V is TRBV19; no definite D call. The CDR3 runs to 13 residues. The V end lost 3 bases, the J end lost 2 bases, and 8 bases lay between the germline ends. Per germline, CDR1 LNHDA and CDR2 SQIVND (reference sequence). The chain's CDR3 is CASSIRHPYEQYF. The CDR3 DNA sequence: TGTGCCAGTAGTATCCGGCATCCCTACGAGCAGTACTTC.

The rearrangement uses TRBV7-2 and TRBJ2-3; D gene uncertain. The V gene's germline CDR1 is SGHTA and CDR2 FQGNSA. Trimming removed 5 bases from V and 2 bases from J, with 14 bases in between. This CDR3 comprises 15 residues. The CDR3 loop is CASSTDGFSTDTQYF. CDR3 in DNA: TGTGCCAGCAGCACGGACGGCTTTTCCACAGATACGCAGTATTTT.

V usage is TRBV6-4 and J usage is TRBJ1-3; the D is unclear. Trimming left V 2 bases short and J 0 bases short, with 11 bases between. Per germline, CDR1 MRHNA and CDR2 SNTAGT. The CDR3 covers 16 residues. The CDR3 here is CASSDNTRTSGNTIYF. The CDR3 nucleotides read TGTGCCAGCAGTGACAACACCCGGACCTCTGGAAACACCATATATTTT.

The CDR3 coding sequence is TGTGCCAGCAGTGACAGGGCGGGGGCCAACTATGGCTACACCTTC. Its protein is CASSDRAGANYGYTF. V is TRBV25-1 and J is TRBJ1-2; weak D call: TRBD1 (6 bases). The CDR3 is 15 amino acids. Germline assignment: CDR1 MGHDK and CDR2 SYGVNS. V was trimmed by 3 bases and J by 2 bases, leaving 13 bases between them.

V and J are TRBV5-4 and TRBJ1-1, with TRBD1 matching 8 bases. Looked up from germline, CDR1 is SGHNT and CDR2 is YYREEE (reference sequence). CDR3 size: 13 residues. V shed 4 bases, J shed 5 bases, and the junction held 4 bases outside the gene matches. The CDR3, as DNA: TGTGCCAGCAGCCTGGACAGGGCAACTGAAGCTTTCTTT. Amino acid sequence: CASSLDRATEAFF.

V and J are TRBV27 and TRBJ1-2, with 7 bases matching TRBD1. This CDR3 contains 13 residues. J lost 6 bases, V lost 4 bases, and 5 bases had no gene match. Germline V gene data show CDR1 as MNHEY and CDR2 as SMNVEV (reference sequence). The CDR3 reads CASSWGTADGYTF. CDR3 nucleotide sequence: TGTGCCAGCAGTTGGGGGACAGCGGATGGCTACACCTTC.

This sequence joins TRBV7-2 and TRBJ2-7, with TRBD2 matching over 12 bases. Germline CDR1 and CDR2: SGHTA and FQGNSA. Trimming took 3 bases from V and 6 from J; bases not matched to a gene: 12. This CDR3 comprises 17 residues. The CDR3 region is CASSLGLAGGQSVEQYF. The CDR3 nucleotides are TGTGCCAGCAGCTTGGGGCTAGCGGGAGGGCAATCAGTCGAGCAGTACTTC.

This chain joins TRBV4-2 and TRBJ2-7; tentatively, D is TRBD1 (6 bases). CDR3 length equals 15 residues. The V end was cut by 0 bases, the J end by 2 bases, with 11 bases between. In germline, CDR1 is LGHNA, CDR2 YNFKEQ. The CDR3 protein is CASSQDLTGTYEQYF. The CDR3 nucleotides read TGTGCCAGCAGCCAAGACCTCACAGGGACCTACGAGCAGTACTTC.

The V and J genes are TRBV4-2 and TRBJ2-1; 12 bases map to TRBD2. The CDR3 sequence is 15 residues long. Per the germline V gene, CDR1 is LGHNA and CDR2 is YNFKEQ. V lost 3 bases and J lost 5; bases outside the gene matches: 2. For the CDR3, the DNA is TGTGCCAGCAGCCAGCTAGCGGGGGGGGACAATGAGCAGTTCTTC. This sequence encodes CASSQLAGGDNEQFF.

J is TRBJ1-2 and V is TRBV19, with D tentatively TRBD1 (6 bases). Germline values: CDR1 LNHDA, CDR2 SQIVND (reference sequence). The CDR3 is 12 amino acids. Deletions cut 4 bases from V and 8 bases from J, with 11 bases between. CDR3 DNA: TGTGCCAGTAGTAGGAGGGGGGACGGCTACACCTTC. It is translated as CASSRRGDGYTF.

In DNA form, the CDR3 reads TGCGCCAGCAGTCTCGGGTCGGGGCTGGATACGCAGTATTTT. It specifies CASSLGSGLDTQYF. The chain couples TRBV5-1 to TRBJ2-3; either TRBD1 or TRBD2 may fit D (5 bases each). This CDR3 has 14 residues. Germline V gene lookup returns CDR1 SGHRS and CDR2 YFSETQ. The ends were cut back, 5 bases at V and 6 bases at J, with 16 bases in the middle.